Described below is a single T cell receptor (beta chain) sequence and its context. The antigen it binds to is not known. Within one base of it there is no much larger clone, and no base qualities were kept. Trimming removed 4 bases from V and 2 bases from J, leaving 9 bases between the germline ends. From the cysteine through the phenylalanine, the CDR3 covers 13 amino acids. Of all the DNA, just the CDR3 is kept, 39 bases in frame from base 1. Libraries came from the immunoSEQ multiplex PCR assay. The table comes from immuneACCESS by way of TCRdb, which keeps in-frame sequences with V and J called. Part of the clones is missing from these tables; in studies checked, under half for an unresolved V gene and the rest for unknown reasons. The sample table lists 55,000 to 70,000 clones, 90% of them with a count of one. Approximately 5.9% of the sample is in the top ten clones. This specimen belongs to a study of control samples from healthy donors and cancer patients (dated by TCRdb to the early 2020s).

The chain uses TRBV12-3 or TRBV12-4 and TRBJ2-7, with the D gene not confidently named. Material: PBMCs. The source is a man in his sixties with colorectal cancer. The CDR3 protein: CASSSPRTYEQYF. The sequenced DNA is TGTGCCAGCAGTTCCCCAAGAACCTACGAGCAGTACTTC.